Listed below are T cell receptor beta chains from one sample, sequenced in a study of T cells in Graves' hyperthyroidism and ophthalmopathy. TCRdb independently ran MiXCR on the multiplex PCR reads; one entry per CDR3 protein. There are about 610,000 distinct CDR3 sequences in the sample; about 15% occur only once, and 3.5% to 4.5% lies in the top ten. The sample taken for sequencing was blood. The receptor source for this set is a woman between 35 and 50 years old with Graves' ophthalmopathy. The CDR3 runs from the conserved cysteine through the conserved F or W. Fields, in order: V gene, D gene, clone size, J gene, CDR3 protein, CDR3 DNA. D genes are given only for firm matches. Some rows have no size entry. The others give once, few or many, or a class for an expanded clone.

V: TRBV9
D: TRBD2
size: NA
J: TRBJ2-2
CDR3: CASSVARLAGGPGELFF
DNA: TGTGCCAGCAGCGTAGCCCGACTAGCGGGAGGCCCCGGGGAGCTGTTTTTT

V: TRBV6-5
D: NA
size: many
J: TRBJ1-1
CDR3: CASSSLGEAFF
DNA: TGTGCCAGCAGTTCCCTCGGTGAAGCTTTCTTT

V: TRBV11-2
D: TRBD2
size: NA
J: TRBJ2-7
CDR3: CASSLRDYKYEQYF
DNA: TGTGCCAGCAGCCTACGGGACTACAAATACGAGCAGTACTTC

V: TRBV20-1
D: NA
size: NA
J: TRBJ1-1
CDR3: CSARSREGLDTEAFF
DNA: TGCAGTGCTAGAAGCCGAGAGGGTTTGGACACTGAAGCTTTCTTT

V: TRBV20-1
D: NA
size: many
J: TRBJ1-2
CDR3: CSARDPGGGYTF
DNA: TGCAGTGCTAGAGACCCCGGGGGTGGCTACACCTTC

V: TRBV28
D: NA
size: many
J: TRBJ2-5
CDR3: CATRGGVQETQYF
DNA: TGTGCCACCAGGGGGGGAGTTCAAGAGACCCAGTACTTC

V: TRBV7-9
D: NA
size: many
J: TRBJ1-2
CDR3: CASSLTGQGHGYTF
DNA: TGTGCCAGCAGCTTAACAGGGCAAGGTCATGGCTACACCTTC

V: TRBV7-9
D: NA
size: NA
J: TRBJ1-2
CDR3: CASSFSSLGPYGYTF
DNA: TGTGCCAGCAGCTTTTCCTCCCTCGGCCCCTATGGCTACACCTTC

V: TRBV7-6
D: NA
size: NA
J: TRBJ2-7
CDR3: CASSLGEGESPYEQYF
DNA: TGTGCCAGCAGCTTAGGTGAGGGTGAATCGCCCTACGAGCAGTACTTC

V: TRBV30
D: TRBD2
size: many
J: TRBJ2-7
CDR3: CAWSGRREPYEQYF
DNA: TGTGCCTGGAGTGGGAGGCGGGAGCCCTACGAGCAGTACTTC

V: TRBV27
D: NA
size: NA
J: TRBJ2-7
CDR3: CASSGRNRYEQYF
DNA: TGTGCCAGCAGCGGGAGAAATCGCTACGAGCAGTACTTC

V: TRBV19
D: TRBD1
size: many
J: TRBJ2-5
CDR3: CASSTNRGHGETQYF
DNA: TGTGCCAGTAGTACTAACAGGGGACACGGAGAGACCCAGTACTTC